The T cell receptor (beta chain) under discussion was sequenced for a study of metastatic and nonmetastatic thyroid tumors. Across the whole study: Repertoires from malignant and benign thyroid patients were compared across blood and tumor or nodule tissue.

This clone was seen ten or more times. No antigen is known for it. In the original processing: What underpinned the distant-metastasis classifier for papillary thyroid cancer was the set of CDR3 differences across clinicopathological groups. TCRdb recomputed clones from the PCR reads via MiXCR. The V and J calls and clone size are TCRdb's, not the authors'. Here the sample spans about 12,000 clones, around a quarter being singletons. All patients were treatment-naive before thyroid surgery. Points from the study as a whole: As reported, TCR beta diversity in blood and tumor was significantly higher in malignant thyroid tumors than in benign nodules.

The receptor was derived from a female donor with papillary thyroid cancer or a benign thyroid nodule (not recorded which). Some clones in this sample may be carry-over from other donors' samples. The source material was tumor tissue.

For the CDR3, the DNA is TGTGCCAGCAGTTCAACGACAGGGGAAGGGGAGACCCAGTACTTC. Translating it yields CASSSTTGEGETQYF. This chain uses TRBV28 with TRBJ2-5; 8 bases align to TRBD1. The CDR3 totals 15 residues. V was clipped by 4 bases and J by 5 bases; unmatched bases: 9. Germline CDR1 is MDHEN and CDR2 is SYDVKM.